These T cell receptor beta chains were read from a single sample in a study of PD-1 blockade in classical Hodgkin lymphoma. Repertoires were generated with immunoSEQ multiplex PCR, while TCRdb's copy carries only in-frame clones and drops some. The sample carries more than 30,000 clones, 77% recorded once. Specimen: peripheral blood mononuclear cells (PBMCs), collected before the fourth cycle of nivolumab. Receptors originate from a human donor with classical Hodgkin lymphoma. Both conserved end residues are part of each CDR3. A D gene is named only where the DNA matches it firmly. For some rows the clone size is stated as once, few or many, or as a class when expanded; others skip it.

len: 14; abundance: -; d_gene: -; j_gene: TRBJ1-4; v_gene: TRBV29-1; CDR3nt: TGCAGCGCAGATGTGGCGGGTTACGGTGAAAAACTGTTTTTT; CDR3aa: CSADVAGYGEKLFF
len: 13; abundance: -; d_gene: -; j_gene: TRBJ1-4; v_gene: TRBV5-1; CDR3nt: TGCGCCAGCAGCGAAGTTACTAATGAAAAACTGTTTTTT; CDR3aa: CASSEVTNEKLFF
len: 15; abundance: -; d_gene: TRBD2; j_gene: TRBJ2-1; v_gene: TRBV6-4; CDR3nt: TGTGCCAGCAGTCTAGATAGCGGGGGGGCCTCTGAGCAGTTCTTC; CDR3aa: CASSLDSGGASEQFF
len: 11; abundance: -; d_gene: -; j_gene: TRBJ1-6; v_gene: TRBV28; CDR3nt: TGTGCCAGCAGTTCTAACTCACCCCTCCACTTT; CDR3aa: CASSSNSPLHF
len: 12; abundance: -; d_gene: -; j_gene: TRBJ2-1; v_gene: TRBV7-9; CDR3nt: TGTGCCAGCAGCGCACAGGGAAATGAGCAGTTCTTC; CDR3aa: CASSAQGNEQFF
len: 11; abundance: -; d_gene: -; j_gene: TRBJ2-1; v_gene: TRBV20-1; CDR3nt: TGCAGTGCTAGGAAATACAATGAGCAGTTCTTC; CDR3aa: CSARKYNEQFF
len: 13; abundance: -; d_gene: TRBD1; j_gene: TRBJ1-2; v_gene: TRBV6-1; CDR3nt: TGTGCCAGCAGAGCTGGACAGGGGTATGGCTACACCTTC; CDR3aa: CASRAGQGYGYTF
len: 13; abundance: -; d_gene: -; j_gene: TRBJ2-5; v_gene: TRBV7-9; CDR3nt: TGTGCCAGCAGCCTGAGGGGTGGGGAGACCCAGTACTTC; CDR3aa: CASSLRGGETQYF
len: 13; abundance: -; d_gene: -; j_gene: TRBJ1-2; v_gene: TRBV19; CDR3nt: TGTGCCAGTAGAACAGACGGAAGTTATGGCTACACCTTC; CDR3aa: CASRTDGSYGYTF
len: 18; abundance: -; d_gene: -; j_gene: TRBJ2-7; v_gene: TRBV5-4; CDR3nt: TGTGCCAGCAGCCTGGGGCGGGGGCTCAAACTCCAGAACTACGAGCAGTACTTC; CDR3aa: CASSLGRGLKLQNYEQYF
len: 16; abundance: once; d_gene: -; j_gene: TRBJ2-7; v_gene: TRBV9; CDR3nt: TGTGCCAGCAGCGTAGGTGGGGGAGTTTGGTCCTACGAGCAGTACTTC; CDR3aa: CASSVGGGVWSYEQYF
len: 12; abundance: -; d_gene: -; j_gene: TRBJ1-2; v_gene: TRBV6-1; CDR3nt: TGTGCCAGCAGTCCGATAAACTATGGCTACACCTTC; CDR3aa: CASSPINYGYTF
len: 14; abundance: once; d_gene: -; j_gene: TRBJ2-7; v_gene: TRBV4-3; CDR3nt: TGCGCCAGCAGCCAAGATGTAGGAGGGTACGAGCAGTACTTC; CDR3aa: CASSQDVGGYEQYF
len: 12; abundance: -; d_gene: -; j_gene: TRBJ1-2; v_gene: TRBV30; CDR3nt: TGTGCCTGGATTTGGAATAACTATGGCTACACCTTC; CDR3aa: CAWIWNNYGYTF
len: 16; abundance: -; d_gene: -; j_gene: TRBJ1-3; v_gene: TRBV7-2; CDR3nt: TGTGCCAGCAGCTTGGTAGGGGCCTCCTCTGGAAACACCATATATTTT; CDR3aa: CASSLVGASSGNTIYF
len: 17; abundance: -; d_gene: -; j_gene: TRBJ2-7; v_gene: TRBV5-4; CDR3nt: TGTGCCAGCAGCTTGGTGGGGGGCCGGGACGTATCCTACGAGCAGTACTTC; CDR3aa: CASSLVGGRDVSYEQYF
len: 12; abundance: -; d_gene: -; j_gene: TRBJ1-1; v_gene: TRBV25-1; CDR3nt: TGTGCCAGCAACTGGGGGGGGACTGAAGCTTTCTTT; CDR3aa: CASNWGGTEAFF
len: 13; abundance: -; d_gene: -; j_gene: TRBJ1-1; v_gene: TRBV7-8; CDR3nt: TGTGCCAGCAGCTGGGGCCGATCTCTTGAAGCTTTCTTT; CDR3aa: CASSWGRSLEAFF
len: 14; abundance: -; d_gene: TRBD1; j_gene: TRBJ1-1; v_gene: TRBV5-8; CDR3nt: TGTGCCAGCAGCTTGGACAGGGGGGGGACTGAAGCTTTCTTT; CDR3aa: CASSLDRGGTEAFF
len: 15; abundance: -; d_gene: -; j_gene: TRBJ1-6; v_gene: TRBV27; CDR3nt: TGTGCCAGCAGTTCGACCCAGACTGGCTATTTGGCCCTCCACTTT; CDR3aa: CASSSTQTGYLALHF
len: 13; abundance: -; d_gene: TRBD2; j_gene: TRBJ2-3; v_gene: TRBV6-5; CDR3nt: TGTGCCAGCAGCCTAGGGACTAGTGGTACGCAGTATTTT; CDR3aa: CASSLGTSGTQYF
len: 15; abundance: once; d_gene: -; j_gene: TRBJ2-5; v_gene: TRBV6-1; CDR3nt: TGTGCCAGCACTACCCTGGGGGGGCAGCAAGAGACCCAGTACTTC; CDR3aa: CASTTLGGQQETQYF
len: 17; abundance: few; d_gene: TRBD1; j_gene: TRBJ1-2; v_gene: TRBV27; CDR3nt: TGTGCCAGCAGTGAACAGGGGGCCCACCTAGCTAACTATGGCTACACCTTC; CDR3aa: CASSEQGAHLANYGYTF
len: 14; abundance: -; d_gene: -; j_gene: TRBJ2-4; v_gene: TRBV5-4; CDR3nt: TGTGCCAGCAGCAAACAGGGTTTAAAAAACATTCAGTACTTC; CDR3aa: CASSKQGLKNIQYF
len: 12; abundance: -; d_gene: -; j_gene: TRBJ1-5; v_gene: TRBV27; CDR3nt: TGTGCCAGCAGTTTTGCGGGTCAGCCCCAGCATTTT; CDR3aa: CASSFAGQPQHF
len: 14; abundance: -; d_gene: -; j_gene: TRBJ1-2; v_gene: TRBV10-2; CDR3nt: TGCGCCAGCAGTGAGTCGACATGGGATCCTCACTACACCTTC; CDR3aa: CASSESTWDPHYTF
len: 16; abundance: -; d_gene: -; j_gene: TRBJ2-7; v_gene: TRBV19; CDR3nt: TGTGCCAGTAGTATCTCCGGGTTCGGTCAAACCTACGAGCAGTACTTC; CDR3aa: CASSISGFGQTYEQYF
len: 14; abundance: -; d_gene: -; j_gene: TRBJ1-2; v_gene: TRBV2; CDR3nt: TGTGCCAGCTTATGGGGAGCCGCGTTATATGGCTACACCTTC; CDR3aa: CASLWGAALYGYTF
len: 14; abundance: -; d_gene: -; j_gene: TRBJ1-1; v_gene: TRBV7-2; CDR3nt: TGTGCCAGCAGCTTATTGAGCTCGAACACTGAAGCTTTCTTT; CDR3aa: CASSLLSSNTEAFF
len: 15; abundance: -; d_gene: TRBD1; j_gene: TRBJ2-2; v_gene: TRBV11-3; CDR3nt: TGTGCCAGCAGACCAGGACAGGGGAACACCGGGGAGCTGTTTTTT; CDR3aa: CASRPGQGNTGELFF
len: 16; abundance: -; d_gene: -; j_gene: TRBJ1-6; v_gene: TRBV2; CDR3nt: TGTGCCAGCAGTGAATCCGGGCCCTCTTATAATTCACCCCTCCACTTT; CDR3aa: CASSESGPSYNSPLHF
len: 14; abundance: -; d_gene: -; j_gene: TRBJ1-1; v_gene: TRBV18; CDR3nt: TGTGCCAGCTCACCAGTCACAAGGGGAACTGAAGCTTTCTTT; CDR3aa: CASSPVTRGTEAFF